This T cell receptor beta chain is drawn from a study of cytomegalovirus exposure and HLA in healthy donors. The CDR3 is 13 residues long. V trimming: 3 bases; J trimming: 5 bases; junction bases outside the gene matches: 2. Looked up from germline, CDR1 is SGHRS and CDR2 is YFSETQ. Use of 60 Vbeta and 13 Jbeta primers characterized the PCR. Sequenced by immunoSEQ multiplex PCR; TCRdb stores in-frame clones only, minus some. This sample carries 240,000 or so clones, roughly four fifths of them seen once, and the ten largest clones take less than 8.5%. The source of this sequence is a woman between 55 and 75 years old in good health and CMV-seropositive. Sequences were obtained from PBMCs. The chain combines TRBV5-1 with TRBJ2-5; 9 positions agree with TRBD1. CDR3 sequence: CASSYDRGETQYF. CDR3 DNA sequence: TGCGCCAGCAGCTACGACAGGGGGGAGACCCAGTACTTC. Full variable domain (outside the CDR3, taken from reference TRBV5-1 and TRBJ2-5): KAGVTQTPRYLIKTRGQQVTLSCSPISGHRSVSWYQQTPGQGLQFLFEYFSETQRNKGNFPGRFSGRQFSNSRSEMNVSTLELGDSALYLCASSYDRGETQYFGPGTRLLVL.